These 21 T cell receptor beta chains came from one sample sequenced in a study of beta chain features in type 1 diabetes. The entirety of the isolated RNA underwent reverse transcription, so expressed TCRB transcripts were sequenced. Profiled with immunoSEQ multiplex PCR; TCRdb holds only in-frame clones, not every one. This sample has 600,000 to 650,000 clones, with 15% to 17% found just once. The sequenced sample was naive CD4+ T cells from blood. Receptor source: a man aged 18 to 35 in good health.

The rearrangement links TRBV30 to TRBJ1-2; 9 bases are shared with TRBD1. This CDR3 has 15 amino acids. Germline CDR1 and CDR2: GTSNPN and SVGIG (reference sequence). After removal of 4 bases from V and 7 bases from J, the junction contained 13 bases not matched to a gene. The CDR3 here is CAWILRRDREIGYTF. CDR3 in DNA: TGTGCCTGGATCCTCCGCCGGGACAGGGAGATTGGCTACACCTTC.

The chain joins TRBV5-4 to TRBJ2-1; a possible D gene is TRBD1 (6 bases). CDR3 length equals 15 residues. Germline V gene lookup returns CDR1 SGHNT and CDR2 YYREEE (reference sequence). Deletions cut 1 base from V and 4 bases from J, with 12 bases between. The CDR3 nucleotides are TGTGCCAGCAGCTTGCCCCGCGGACAGTACAATGAGCAGTTCTTC. Its protein is CASSLPRGQYNEQFF.

This clone occurred a few times. J is TRBJ1-5 and V is TRBV18, with 11 bases that match TRBD1. CDR1 is KGHSH and CDR2 is LQKENI in the germline V gene. The V gene end was trimmed by 6 bases and the J gene end by 4 bases; junction bases not matched to a gene: 8. CDR3 length: 16 amino acids. The CDR3 coding sequence is TGTGCCAGCTCTCTTGGACAGGGGGCAGGAAATCAGCCCCAGCATTTT. It is translated as CASSLGQGAGNQPQHF.

The chain combines TRBV2 with TRBJ2-4, with TRBD1 matching over 9 bases. The trim removed 4 bases at V and 1 base at J, leaving 5 bases unmatched. The CDR3 loop spans 16 amino acids. Germline lookup yields CDR1 SNHLY and CDR2 FYNNEI. The CDR3, as DNA: TGTGCCAGCAGTGCTAACAGGGGGCTTGCCAAAAACATTCAGTACTTC. Amino acids: CASSANRGLAKNIQYF.

This clone was seen a handful of times. This chain links TRBV19 with TRBJ2-1; TRBD1 is a possible D gene (6 bases). The V end lost 4 bases, the J end lost 3 bases, and 13 bases lay between the germline ends. Germline V gene data show CDR1 as LNHDA and CDR2 as SQIVND (reference sequence). The CDR3 contains 15 residues. The CDR3 spells CASSTGALGYNEQFF. CDR3 sequence (DNA): TGTGCCAGTAGTACAGGGGCCCTTGGCTACAATGAGCAGTTCTTC. The variable domain in full, completed from reference TRBV19 and TRBJ2-1, reads DGGITQSPKYLFRKEGQNVTLSCEQNLNHDAMYWYRQDPGQGLRLIYYSQIVNDFQKGDIAEGYSVSREKKESFPLTVTSAQKNPTAFYLCASSTGALGYNEQFFGPGTRLTVL.

Only a few counts were recorded for this clone. The chain uses TRBV30 and TRBJ2-7; D is perhaps TRBD2 (6 bases). The CDR3 runs to 13 residues. Germline loops: CDR1 GTSNPN, CDR2 SVGIG (reference sequence). V lost 3 bases and J lost 3, with 12 bases in between. The DNA for the CDR3 is TGTGCCTGGAGGCCGCGGGGCCGCTACGAGCAGTACTTC. Protein: CAWRPRGRYEQYF.

The chain combines TRBV5-4 with TRBJ2-1; 7 bases align to TRBD1. The CDR3 totals 16 residues. Trimming at V came to 0 bases and at J to 2 bases, leaving 5 bases not matched to a gene. Germline V gene data show CDR1 as SGHNT and CDR2 as YYREEE (reference sequence). CDR3 nucleotides: TGTGCCAGCAGCTTGGGGACAGGTGTCACCTACAATGAGCAGTTCTTC. Its translation is CASSLGTGVTYNEQFF.

This clone was seen a handful of times. This rearrangement joins TRBV6-1 to TRBJ1-2; no clear D gene. The V gene lost 7 bases and the J gene lost 5 bases, with 8 bases spanning the gap. Per the germline V gene, CDR1 is MNHNS and CDR2 is SASEGT. The CDR3 runs 11 residues. CDR3 nucleotide sequence: TGTGCCAGCACGAATGAGTATGGCTACACCTTC. Its translation: CASTNEYGYTF.

The table lists this clone with a few counts. The chain links TRBV9 to TRBJ1-2; 7 nucleotides align to TRBD1. V lost 4 bases to trimming and J lost 8 bases; unmatched junction nucleotides: 8. The germline gives CDR1 SGDLS, CDR2 YYNGEE. This CDR3 spans 13 amino acids. Written as DNA, the CDR3 is TGTGCCAGCAGCTTGACAGGGCGGGAGGGCTACACCTTC. Translation: CASSLTGREGYTF.

The chain carries TRBV30 and TRBJ2-1; possibly TRBD1 or TRBD2 for D (5 bases each). The CDR3 is made up of 15 amino acids. Looked up from germline, CDR1 is GTSNPN and CDR2 is SVGIG (reference sequence). V was trimmed by 1 base and J by 6 bases, leaving 16 bases between them. The CDR3 is CAWSETRDPRNEQFF. The CDR3 DNA follows: TGTGCCTGGAGTGAGACCCGGGACCCTCGCAATGAGCAGTTCTTC.

This clone has just a few counts. The sample holds other DNA sequences that translate to the same CDR3. The V and J genes are TRBV28 and TRBJ1-5; 7 nucleotides match TRBD1. Germline CDR1 reads MDHEN; CDR2 reads SYDVKM. Unmatched junction bases numbered 5, after V lost 6 bases and J lost 3 bases. The CDR3 is made up of 14 amino acids. The CDR3 nucleotides read TGTGCCAGCAGCTTGACAGGGTACAATCAGCCCCAGCATTTT. This codes for CASSLTGYNQPQHF.

This clone was observed a handful of times. This sequence joins TRBV28 and TRBJ2-7, with 8 bases matching TRBD1. There are 16 residues in the CDR3. The V gene's germline CDR1 is MDHEN and CDR2 SYDVKM. V was clipped by 10 bases and J by 1 base; unmatched bases: 15. CDR3 residues: CAITGSRGRGSYEQYF. CDR3 coding DNA: TGTGCCATCACAGGAAGCAGGGGGCGCGGGTCCTACGAGCAGTACTTC. The full variable domain, rest sourced from reference TRBV28 and TRBJ2-7, is DVKVTQSSRYLVKRTGEKVFLECVQDMDHENMFWYRQDPGLGLRLIYFSYDVKMKEKGDIPEGYSVSREKKERFSLILESASTNQTSMYLCAITGSRGRGSYEQYFGPGTRLTVT.

This clone was detected a few times. The chain recombines TRBV18 with TRBJ2-4, with 9 bases lining up with TRBD1. The CDR3 is 18 amino acids. The V and J ends lost 3 bases and 0 bases, in that order; junction bases with no gene match: 9. Germline V gene sequence: CDR1 KGHSH, CDR2 LQKENI. CDR3: CASSPPRTGDEAKNIQYF. The CDR3 bases are TGTGCCAGCTCACCCCCACGGACAGGGGATGAAGCCAAAAACATTCAGTACTTC.

Only a few counts were recorded for this clone. This chain connects TRBV19 to TRBJ2-2, with D perhaps matching TRBD1 (6 bases). The CDR3 sequence is 13 residues long. Trimming cost V 3 bases and J 5 bases, with 7 bases left between them. The germline gives CDR1 LNHDA, CDR2 SQIVND (reference sequence). The CDR3 DNA sequence: TGTGCCAGTAGTATTAGGGGGACCGGGGAGCTGTTTTTT. As protein: CASSIRGTGELFF.

The chain has TRBV19 and TRBJ2-7, with D possibly matching TRBD1 (6 bases). The germline gives CDR1 LNHDA, CDR2 SQIVND (reference sequence). Trimming removed 8 bases from V and 6 bases from J, with 11 bases in between. The CDR3 is 11 residues long. CDR3 in amino acids: CASDRSSEQYF. The CDR3 nucleotides read TGTGCCAGTGACAGGTCTTCCGAGCAGTACTTC. Complete variable domain (other parts from reference TRBV19 and TRBJ2-7): DGGITQSPKYLFRKEGQNVTLSCEQNLNHDAMYWYRQDPGQGLRLIYYSQIVNDFQKGDIAEGYSVSREKKESFPLTVTSAQKNPTAFYLCASDRSSEQYFGPGTRLTVT.

A few counts support this clone. This chain uses TRBV7-2 with TRBJ2-6; D unresolved. This CDR3 is 14 amino acids long. Trimming cost V 3 bases and J 4 bases, with 7 bases left between them. CDR1 is SGHTA, CDR2 FQGNSA, per germline. CDR3 loop: CASSFNTGANVLTF. CDR3 in DNA: TGTGCCAGCAGCTTCAACACGGGGGCCAACGTCCTGACTTTC.

The sample holds a few counts of this clone. This chain links TRBV28 with TRBJ2-5, with D unresolved. V was clipped by 3 bases and J by 5 bases, with 4 bases between them. The germline gives CDR1 MDHEN, CDR2 SYDVKM. This CDR3 region has 11 residues. CDR3 region: CASSFYETQYF. Written as DNA, the CDR3 is TGTGCCAGCAGTTTCTATGAGACCCAGTACTTC.

This rearrangement joins TRBV7-3 to TRBJ1-6; tentative D call: TRBD1 (6 bases). The germline V gene encodes CDR1 SGHTA and CDR2 FQGTGA. CDR3 length equals 15 residues. Trimming took off 1 base at V and 7 bases at J, with 11 bases between the two ends. The CDR3 loop is CASSLNGQRNSPLHF. In DNA form, the CDR3 reads TGTGCCAGCAGCTTAAATGGACAGAGGAATTCACCCCTCCACTTT.

This clone has just a few counts. The chain couples TRBV28 to TRBJ2-4, with D tentatively TRBD2 (6 bases). CDR1 MDHEN and CDR2 SYDVKM come from the germline V gene. The CDR3 length is 14 residues. Trimming took off 6 bases at V and 7 bases at J, with 16 bases between the two ends. CDR3 region: CASRPGLPGNIQYF. CDR3 coding DNA: TGTGCCAGCAGGCCGGGACTCCCGGGGAACATTCAGTACTTC.

This clone appeared a few times. The DNA of the CDR3 is TGTGCCAGCAGCGCTCTGGGGTACGAGCAGTACTTC. Encoded protein: CASSALGYEQYF. The rearrangement joins TRBV28 to TRBJ2-7; D ambiguous. Germline CDR1 MDHEN, CDR2 SYDVKM. With 6 bases removed from V and 4 bases from J, the gap between germline ends came to 10 bases. The CDR3 totals 12 residues.

The chain combines TRBV5-1 with TRBJ1-2; D is undetermined. CDR3 size: 14 residues. With 4 bases removed from V and 2 bases from J, the gap between germline ends came to 12 bases. Germline values: CDR1 SGHRS, CDR2 YFSETQ. The CDR3 coding sequence is TGCGCCAGCAGCCCCCCCCGGGGAAACTATGGCTACACCTTC. Translation gives CASSPPRGNYGYTF.